This T cell receptor beta chain was recovered during a study of monozygotic twins with inflammatory bowel disease. This CDR3 has 12 residues. Germline assignment: CDR1 MDHEN and CDR2 SYDVKM. TCRdb re-called the 5' RACE reads and shows each CDR3 protein once, DNA omitted. The listing contains roughly 100,000 distinct CDR3 sequences. Study-wide findings and caveats: Twin pairs that were concordant did not differ from discordant pairs in repertoire similarity, possibly from limited power. Added variability in patient repertoires may stem from differing immunosuppressive treatments.

On this clonotype itself: Its antigen is as yet unknown.

Blood samples of less than 3 ml were drawn from every donor. This TCR derives from a human donor with ulcerative colitis or Crohn's disease, or a healthy co-twin of an affected twin (not recorded which). Sample: blood. The V and J genes are TRBV28 and TRBJ2-4. CDR3 region: CASSSSVSIQYF.